This TCR beta chain was identified during a study of blood T cells in healthy people across ages. Germline CDR1 reads SNHLY; CDR2 reads FYNNEI. V lost 5 bases and J lost 7; bases outside the gene matches: 13. The CDR3 length is 15 residues. This clonotype was seen only a few times. Primed by a sample-barcoded 5' primer and a J-beta primer mix, a second PCR proceeded for roughly 6 to 12 cycles. Using its own MiXCR run on the 5' RACE reads, TCRdb lists one record per CDR3 protein. The sample lists about 1.6 million distinct CDR3 sequences, roughly 32% occurring once. Material for sequencing was blood. The TCR was taken from a woman aged 30 to 39 in good health. The chain is built from TRBV2 and TRBJ2-5, with TRBD2 identical over 7 bases. CDR3 residues: CASSPSREGVRTQYF. The CDR3 DNA is TGTGCCAGCAGTCCCTCCAGGGAGGGAGTGAGGACCCAGTACTTC.